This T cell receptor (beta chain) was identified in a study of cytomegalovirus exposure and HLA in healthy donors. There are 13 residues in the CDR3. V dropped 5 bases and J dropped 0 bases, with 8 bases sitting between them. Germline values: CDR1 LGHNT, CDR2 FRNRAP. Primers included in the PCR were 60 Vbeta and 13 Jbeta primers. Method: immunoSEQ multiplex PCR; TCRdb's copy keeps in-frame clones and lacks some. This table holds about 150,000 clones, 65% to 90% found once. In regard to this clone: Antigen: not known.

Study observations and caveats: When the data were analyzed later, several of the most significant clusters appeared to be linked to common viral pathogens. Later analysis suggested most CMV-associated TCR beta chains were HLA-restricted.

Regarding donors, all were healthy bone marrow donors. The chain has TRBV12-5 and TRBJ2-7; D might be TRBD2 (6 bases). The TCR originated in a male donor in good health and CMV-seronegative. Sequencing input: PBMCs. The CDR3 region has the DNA TGTGCTAGTGGTCACGGGAGCTCCTACGAGCAGTACTTC. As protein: CASGHGSSYEQYF.